The table lists the clone carrying this T cell receptor (beta chain) with a few counts. This entry is derived from a study of blood T cells in healthy people across ages. For the second PCR, which ran for about 6 to 11 cycles, a sample-barcoded 5' primer and a J-beta primer mix were used. TCRdb re-analysed the 5' RACE reads in MiXCR, keeping a single row per CDR3 protein. The sample contains some 900,000 distinct CDR3 sequences, about 30% of which appear only once. There were at least 6 micrograms of total RNA extracted from every sample. V lost 1 base and J 6 bases, leaving 5 bases between the germline ends. The germline V gene encodes CDR1 KGHSH and CDR2 LQKENI. The CDR3 has 12 amino acids.

The sequenced sample was blood. This chain connects TRBV18 to TRBJ2-3; D uncertain. This sequence was found in a woman older than 75 in good health. The DNA for the CDR3 is TGTGCCAGCTCACCACAGACGGATACGCAGTATTTT. Its protein is CASSPQTDTQYF.